Presented here are 21 T cell receptor beta chains from one specimen sequenced in a study of blood T cell repertoires in COVID-19. The assay was immunoSEQ multiplex PCR, and TCRdb's table has in-frame clones only and misses some. The table includes approximately 230,000 clones, about 86% detected once. Sequenced: peripheral blood. The receptors here all came from a man aged 80 or over with acute or convalescent COVID-19.

The chain is built from TRBV5-6 and TRBJ2-3; TRBD1 might be the D (5 bases). Germline V lookup: CDR1 SGHDT, CDR2 YYEEEE. CDR3 length: 17 residues. Trimming took off 6 bases at V and 0 bases at J, with 20 bases between the two ends. In DNA, the CDR3 is TGTGCCAGCACTAGGCGTGAAGGGGTGCTTAGCACAGATACGCAGTATTTT. Amino acids: CASTRREGVLSTDTQYF.

V is TRBV4-1 and J is TRBJ1-3; D call uncertain. The CDR3 totals 17 residues. V was pared by 1 base and J by 1 base, with 14 bases between. Germline V gene data show CDR1 as MGHRA and CDR2 as YSYEKL. CDR3 coding DNA: TGCGCCAGCAGCCAAGTCGGGCCGGGAAAGTCTGGAAACACCATATATTTT. Amino acid sequence: CASSQVGPGKSGNTIYF.

V is TRBV5-4 and J is TRBJ2-2, with 8 positions matching TRBD1. Germline V CDR1 and CDR2: SGHNT, YYREEE (reference sequence). Trimming took 0 bases from V and 5 from J; bases not matched to a gene: 3. This CDR3 contains 15 residues. The CDR3 is CASSLDRTGTGELFF. Written as DNA, the CDR3 is TGTGCCAGCAGCTTGGATAGGACAGGGACCGGGGAGCTGTTTTTT.

V usage is TRBV5-1 and J usage is TRBJ1-2, with D unresolved. V shed 0 bases and J shed 1 base, with 10 bases lying between them. Germline V lookup: CDR1 SGHRS, CDR2 YFSETQ. The CDR3 is 15 residues long. Here the CDR3 DNA reads TGCGCCAGCAGCTTGGTGGCAGCGGATAACTATGGCTACACCTTC. Translation gives CASSLVAADNYGYTF.

This clone was picked up a small number of times. This rearrangement joins TRBV3-1 (or the pseudogene TRBV3-2) to TRBJ1-6, with 9 bases that match TRBD1. The CDR3 length is 13 residues. Trimming took 7 bases from V and 11 from J; bases not matched to a gene: 6. Germline values: CDR1 LGHDT, CDR2 YNNKEL (reference sequence). The CDR3 bases are TGTGCCAGCAACGGACAGGGGAGAACACCCCTCCACTTT. Residues: CASNGQGRTPLHF.

V is TRBV6-5 and J is TRBJ1-5; D remains unclear. Germline V gene lookup returns CDR1 MNHEY and CDR2 SVGAGI. With 0 bases removed from V and 3 bases from J, the gap between germline ends came to 9 bases. The CDR3 has 15 residues. The CDR3 sequence is CASSYSRQPNQPQHF. The CDR3, as DNA: TGTGCCAGCAGTTACTCGAGGCAACCCAATCAGCCCCAGCATTTT.

The chain employs TRBV19 and TRBJ1-1, with 10 positions matching TRBD1. Per germline, CDR1 LNHDA and CDR2 SQIVND (reference sequence). V gave up 11 bases and J gave up 3 bases; unmatched junction bases: 6. The CDR3 is 13 amino acids. The CDR3 protein is CACSGTGDTEAFF. Here the CDR3 DNA reads TGTGCCTGCTCCGGGACAGGGGACACTGAAGCTTTCTTT.

The CDR3, as DNA: TGTGCCAGCAGCTTGGACAGGACTAGCACAGATACGCAGTATTTT. Translating gives CASSLDRTSTDTQYF. The chain uses TRBV7-9 and TRBJ2-3; TRBD1 aligns across 7 bases. This CDR3 has 15 residues. CDR1 and CDR2 (germline): SEHNR, FQNEAQ (reference sequence). Losses at the gene ends were 3 bases for V and 0 bases for J; bases not matched to a gene: 3.

This clone came up a few times. This chain connects TRBV28 to TRBJ2-3; 10 bases line up with TRBD2. The germline CDR1 and CDR2 sequences are MDHEN and SYDVKM. V gave up 7 bases and J gave up 7 bases; unmatched junction bases: 14. This CDR3 is 16 amino acids long. CDR3 DNA sequence: TGTGCCAGCACCATTAGCGGGAGGTCCCAGTATAATACGCAGTATTTT. Its protein is CASTISGRSQYNTQYF.

This clone was detected once. The V gene is TRBV19, the J gene TRBJ1-2, with 7 bases fitting TRBD1. Trimming took 4 bases from V and 4 from J; bases not matched to a gene: 6. This CDR3 comprises 14 residues. CDR1 LNHDA and CDR2 SQIVND come from the germline V gene (reference sequence). The CDR3 bases are TGTGCCAGTAGTACAAGGGACAGAAGCTATGGCTACACCTTC. Protein product: CASSTRDRSYGYTF.

The chain carries TRBV6-5 and TRBJ1-4, with a tentative D call TRBD1 (5 bases). V was clipped by 8 bases and J by 0 bases, with 13 bases between them. The CDR3 is made up of 15 amino acids. Germline V gives CDR1 MNHEY, CDR2 SVGAGI. This CDR3 reads CASLPSRATNEKLFF. CDR3 DNA: TGTGCCAGCCTACCATCCAGGGCAACTAATGAAAAACTGTTTTTT.

This chain links TRBV4-2 with TRBJ2-4; 8 bases line up with TRBD2. This CDR3 comprises 21 residues. Trimming at V came to 0 bases and at J to 0 bases, leaving 16 bases not matched to a gene. Germline V gives CDR1 LGHNA, CDR2 YNFKEQ. The CDR3 here is CASSQELSLAGWDIAKNIQYF. In DNA, the CDR3 is TGTGCCAGCAGCCAAGAGCTAAGCTTAGCGGGATGGGATATAGCCAAAAACATTCAGTACTTC.

The CDR3 loop is CASSLLAGYNEQFF. Here the CDR3 DNA reads TGTGCCAGCAGCTTGCTCGCCGGTTACAATGAGCAGTTCTTC. The chain recombines TRBV5-6 with TRBJ2-1; no clear D. There are 14 residues in the CDR3. The germline V gene encodes CDR1 SGHDT and CDR2 YYEEEE. Trimming took 1 base from V and 4 from J, leaving 9 bases between them.

V gene TRBV5-1 combines with J gene TRBJ2-5, with unresolved D. Per the germline V gene, CDR1 is SGHRS and CDR2 is YFSETQ. With 5 bases removed from V and 3 bases from J, the gap between germline ends came to 17 bases. This CDR3 is built from 15 residues. The CDR3 protein is CASRKEPGSEETQYF. The CDR3 nucleotides read TGCGCCAGCAGAAAAGAACCCGGGTCTGAAGAGACCCAGTACTTC.

The chain carries TRBV18 and TRBJ2-5, with TRBD1 matching over 9 bases. CDR1 KGHSH and CDR2 LQKENI come from the germline V gene. The CDR3 is 15 residues long. V was clipped by 6 bases and J by 3 bases; unmatched bases: 8. CDR3 nucleotide sequence: TGTGCCAGCTCGTTAGGGACAGGGCCTGAAGAGACCCAGTACTTC. Translated, it gives CASSLGTGPEETQYF.

The CDR3 DNA sequence: TGTGCCAGCAGCCGGGACAGGGAAAATCAGCCCCAGCATTTT. Encoded protein: CASSRDRENQPQHF. This chain uses TRBV6-5 with TRBJ1-5; 9 nucleotides match TRBD1. Germline trimming cut 6 bases from V and 4 bases from J; bases unmatched to any gene: 4. The CDR3 loop spans 14 amino acids. Germline CDR1 MNHEY, CDR2 SVGAGI.

The chain has TRBV6-2 or TRBV6-3 and TRBJ2-7; no definite D call. Trimming removed 7 bases from V and 5 bases from J, with 15 bases in between. Germline V lookup: CDR1 MNHEY, CDR2 SVGEGT. This CDR3 region has 13 residues. The chain's CDR3 is CASTPDEVHEQYF. DNA for the CDR3: TGTGCCAGCACCCCAGATGAGGTCCACGAGCAGTACTTC.

This chain links TRBV6-5 with TRBJ1-2; D may be TRBD1 (5 bases). V was cut by 5 bases and J by 4 bases, with 11 bases left in between. The CDR3 is 13 residues long. Germline CDR1 and CDR2: MNHEY and SVGAGI. CDR3 loop: CASSNDRVYGYTF. CDR3 DNA sequence: TGTGCCAGCAGTAACGACAGAGTCTATGGCTACACCTTC.

The table lists this clone with a few counts. This chain joins TRBV28 and TRBJ1-3; tentatively, D is TRBD1 (5 bases). Germline V gives CDR1 MDHEN, CDR2 SYDVKM. The CDR3 length is 11 residues. Trimming took 3 bases from V and 8 from J, leaving 5 bases between them. The CDR3 spells CASSFRDTIYF. In DNA form, the CDR3 reads TGTGCCAGCAGTTTCAGGGACACCATATATTTT. Full variable domain (outside the CDR3, taken from reference TRBV28 and TRBJ1-3): DVKVTQSSRYLVKRTGEKVFLECVQDMDHENMFWYRQDPGLGLRLIYFSYDVKMKEKGDIPEGYSVSREKKERFSLILESASTNQTSMYLCASSFRDTIYFGEGSWLTVV.

This clone came up a few times. The rearrangement links TRBV5-6 to TRBJ1-2; D might be TRBD1 (6 bases). The V end lost 6 bases, the J end lost 7 bases, and 19 bases lay between the germline ends. This CDR3 has 14 residues. Germline assignment: CDR1 SGHDT and CDR2 YYEEEE. CDR3 sequence (DNA): TGTGCCAGCACCCTGTATGGGGGCCCGACTGGCTACACCTTC. Translation: CASTLYGGPTGYTF.

The CDR3 protein is CASSEKGADYEQYF. CDR3 bases: TGTGCCAGCAGTGAAAAGGGGGCGGACTACGAGCAGTACTTC. V usage is TRBV2 and J usage is TRBJ2-7; 7 positions agree with TRBD1. There are 14 residues in the CDR3. J lost 3 bases, V lost 2 bases, and 4 bases had no gene match. Germline V gives CDR1 SNHLY, CDR2 FYNNEI.